Below, 26 T cell receptor beta chains from the same sample are listed, as sequenced in a study of blood T cell repertoires in COVID-19. Data came from immunoSEQ multiplex PCR; TCRdb stores just in-frame clones and leaves some out. The sample lists approximately 170,000 clones, approximately 87% occurring once. Sequenced: PBMCs or T cells enriched from blood (not recorded which). The source of these receptors is a woman aged 45-60 years who had recovered from COVID-19.

V is TRBV27 and J is TRBJ1-1; 10 bases are a match to TRBD1. Looked up from germline, CDR1 is MNHEY and CDR2 is SMNVEV (reference sequence). J gave up 4 bases and V 3 bases, and 2 bases lay outside the gene matches. The CDR3 runs 14 residues. As DNA, the CDR3 is TGTGCCAGCAGTTTGACAGGGGGCCGCACTGAAGCTTTCTTT. As protein: CASSLTGGRTEAFF.

The genes are TRBV20-1 and TRBJ2-1, with D unclear. V was trimmed by 6 bases and J by 8 bases, leaving 11 bases between them. Germline V gives CDR1 DFQATT, CDR2 SNEGSKA (reference sequence). This CDR3 is 11 amino acids long. CDR3 sequence reads: CSALLGYEQFF. CDR3 DNA sequence: TGCAGTGCCCTCCTAGGCTATGAGCAGTTCTTC.

V and J are TRBV11-3 and TRBJ1-1; TRBD1 might be the D (6 bases). The CDR3 totals 15 residues. Per germline, CDR1 SGHNT and CDR2 YENEEA. The V and J ends lost 5 bases and 5 bases respectively, with 18 bases between them. CDR3 sequence reads: CASSPRQASPTEAFF. In DNA, the CDR3 is TGTGCCAGCAGCCCGAGACAGGCGTCGCCAACTGAAGCTTTCTTT.

In this sample, this clone turned up once. V is TRBV19 and J is TRBJ1-6; D gene uncertain. Between the trimmed V and J ends, which lost 5 bases and 7 bases, there was a span of 9 bases. The germline gives CDR1 LNHDA, CDR2 SQIVND (reference sequence). The CDR3 has 13 amino acids. Here the CDR3 reads CASSAAWNSPLHF. In DNA form, the CDR3 reads TGTGCCAGTAGTGCGGCGTGGAATTCACCCCTCCACTTT. The variable domain in full, completed from reference TRBV19 and TRBJ1-6, reads DGGITQSPKYLFRKEGQNVTLSCEQNLNHDAMYWYRQDPGQGLRLIYYSQIVNDFQKGDIAEGYSVSREKKESFPLTVTSAQKNPTAFYLCASSAAWNSPLHFGNGTRLTVT.

This clone occurred a few times. The V gene is TRBV27, the J gene TRBJ1-6; D not certain. This CDR3 region has 14 residues. V was pared by 6 bases and J by 0 bases, with 6 bases between. Germline values: CDR1 MNHEY, CDR2 SMNVEV (reference sequence). The CDR3 here is CASRHSSYNSPLHF. The DNA for the CDR3 is TGTGCCAGCAGACACAGCTCCTATAATTCACCCCTCCACTTT.

This chain connects TRBV4-3 to TRBJ1-2; D possibly corresponds to TRBD1 (6 bases). CDR3 length: 14 residues. V was shortened by 1 base and J by 6 bases, with 12 bases between the two germline ends. Looked up from germline, CDR1 is LGHNA and CDR2 is YSLEER. This chain's CDR3 is CASSQASRGHGYTF. CDR3 sequence (DNA): TGCGCCAGCAGCCAAGCGAGCAGGGGACATGGCTACACCTTC.

The CDR3 loop is CASSQAGHKGDYGYTF. Written as DNA, the CDR3 is TGTGCCAGCAGCCAAGCGGGACATAAAGGGGACTATGGCTACACCTTC. This chain joins TRBV3-1 (or the pseudogene TRBV3-2) and TRBJ1-2; a possible D gene is TRBD1 (6 bases). The length of the CDR3 is 16 residues. Trimming shortened V by 1 base and J by 3 bases, and 15 bases separated the two germline ends. The V gene's germline CDR1 is LGHDT and CDR2 YNNKEL (reference sequence).

Only a few counts were recorded for this clone. This chain uses TRBV30 with TRBJ2-1; D gene uncertain. The germline V gene encodes CDR1 GTSNPN and CDR2 SVGIG (reference sequence). The CDR3 length is 12 residues. The V end was cut by 0 bases, the J end by 8 bases, with 8 bases between. The CDR3 DNA follows: TGTGCCTGGAGTGTCTCCAAGCATGAGCAGTTCTTC. It encodes CAWSVSKHEQFF.

This chain uses TRBV5-1 with TRBJ1-4; D is ambiguous. The germline V gene encodes CDR1 SGHRS and CDR2 YFSETQ. V lost 4 bases and J lost 4, with 8 bases in between. The CDR3 totals 13 residues. The CDR3 DNA follows: TGCGCCAGCAGCGTGAACATTAATGAAAAACTGTTTTTT. Its translation: CASSVNINEKLFF. Together with reference TRBV5-1 and TRBJ1-4, the CDR3 gives the full variable domain: KAGVTQTPRYLIKTRGQQVTLSCSPISGHRSVSWYQQTPGQGLQFLFEYFSETQRNKGNFPGRFSGRQFSNSRSEMNVSTLELGDSALYLCASSVNINEKLFFGSGTQLSVL.

There are a few counts of this clone. J is TRBJ2-5 and V is TRBV5-1; weak D call: TRBD2 (7 bases). Germline V gene data show CDR1 as SGHRS and CDR2 as YFSETQ. The CDR3 runs 14 residues. The V end was cut by 7 bases, the J end by 5 bases, with 18 bases between. The CDR3 is CASCLGRGSETQYF. In nucleotides, the CDR3 is TGCGCCAGCTGCCTTGGGAGGGGGTCGGAGACCCAGTACTTC. The full variable domain, its missing parts supplied by reference TRBV5-1 and TRBJ2-5, is KAGVTQTPRYLIKTRGQQVTLSCSPISGHRSVSWYQQTPGQGLQFLFEYFSETQRNKGNFPGRFSGRQFSNSRSEMNVSTLELGDSALYLCASCLGRGSETQYFGPGTRLLVL.

The V call is TRBV25-1, the J call TRBJ1-2; the D is unclear. V shed 1 base and J shed 8 bases, with 11 bases lying between them. Germline V gene lookup returns CDR1 MGHDK and CDR2 SYGVNS. The CDR3 extends over 13 amino acids. CDR3 protein: CASSELGTAGYTF. The CDR3 region has the DNA TGTGCCAGCAGTGAATTAGGAACAGCCGGCTACACCTTC.

The CDR3 sequence: CASSLGAGAVETQYF. The CDR3 DNA reads TGCGCCAGCAGCTTGGGGGCAGGGGCGGTGGAGACCCAGTACTTC. V gene TRBV5-1 combines with J gene TRBJ2-5; possible D gene TRBD1, 6 bases. With 0 bases removed from V and 5 bases from J, the gap between germline ends came to 14 bases. The CDR3 covers 15 residues. The germline CDR1 and CDR2 sequences are SGHRS and YFSETQ.

This clone turned up a few times. The rearrangement joins TRBV18 to TRBJ2-5, with a tentative D call TRBD1 (6 bases). Trimming took off 3 bases at V and 7 bases at J, with 15 bases between the two ends. The CDR3 extends over 14 amino acids. The germline CDR1 and CDR2 sequences are KGHSH and LQKENI. DNA of the CDR3: TGTGCCAGCTCACCTACGACAGGCCAGGGGACCCAGTACTTC. Protein sequence: CASSPTTGQGTQYF.

This clone was picked up a small number of times. This chain joins TRBV5-8 and TRBJ1-2, with a tentative D call TRBD1 (5 bases). Per germline, CDR1 SGHTS and CDR2 YDEGEE. V gave up 2 bases and J gave up 3 bases, with 14 bases separating them. CDR3 length equals 15 residues. The CDR3: CASSLGRGGDYGYTF. The CDR3, as DNA: TGTGCCAGCAGCTTAGGCCGAGGAGGGGACTATGGCTACACCTTC.

This sequence joins TRBV4-3 and TRBJ2-1; TRBD1 is a possible D gene (6 bases). The ends were cut back, 8 bases at V and 7 bases at J, with 24 bases in the middle. Germline CDR1 and CDR2: LGHNA and YSLEER. The CDR3 contains 16 residues. The CDR3 protein is CASAPSSLQGGNEQFF. The CDR3 DNA reads TGCGCCAGCGCCCCCTCCTCCCTACAGGGTGGGAATGAGCAGTTCTTC.

The V call is TRBV5-6, the J call TRBJ1-2, with a tentative D call TRBD1 (5 bases). The ends were cut back, 0 bases at V and 10 bases at J, with 13 bases in the middle. Per germline, CDR1 SGHDT and CDR2 YYEEEE. CDR3 size: 13 residues. The CDR3 here is CASSLGRDVLYTF. CDR3 DNA: TGTGCCAGCAGCTTGGGCAGGGATGTACTCTACACCTTC.

The gene calls are TRBV5-1 and TRBJ1-6; TRBD1 matches at 8 bases. V dropped 0 bases and J dropped 10; count of bases not matched to a gene: 6. The CDR3 has 15 amino acids. Germline lookup yields CDR1 SGHRS and CDR2 YFSETQ. The CDR3 reads CASSLALTGDSPLHF. The CDR3 nucleotides are TGCGCCAGCAGCTTGGCCTTGACAGGGGACTCACCCCTCCACTTT.

J is TRBJ1-1 and V is TRBV19; D may be TRBD1 (5 bases). The CDR3 length is 12 residues. The V gene lost 4 bases and the J gene lost 5 bases, with 8 bases spanning the gap. Per the germline V gene, CDR1 is LNHDA and CDR2 is SQIVND (reference sequence). The DNA for the CDR3 is TGTGCCAGTAGTAGACAGTTTACTGAAGCTTTCTTT. Protein product: CASSRQFTEAFF.

The rearrangement joins TRBV10-3 to TRBJ1-4, with D perhaps TRBD1 (6 bases). Trimming removed 11 bases from V and 0 bases from J, with 19 bases in between. This CDR3 region has 16 residues. CDR1 and CDR2 (germline): ENHRY, SYGVKD. CDR3 residues: CAATGGGHATNEKLFF. CDR3 bases: TGTGCCGCAACCGGCGGGGGCCATGCAACTAATGAAAAACTGTTTTTT.

This clone was detected a few times. The chain links TRBV6-5 to TRBJ1-1; D is perhaps TRBD1 (5 bases). The V gene's germline CDR1 is MNHEY and CDR2 SVGAGI. This CDR3 has 15 amino acids. V lost 6 bases to trimming and J lost 6 bases, with 20 bases between them. The CDR3 loop reads CASRPLKGAFSEAFF. In DNA, the CDR3 is TGTGCCAGCAGACCACTCAAAGGGGCGTTCTCTGAAGCTTTCTTT.

This chain uses TRBV6-5 with TRBJ1-1; no clear D gene. CDR3 length: 13 residues. Germline CDR1 MNHEY, CDR2 SVGAGI. V dropped 2 bases and J dropped 5 bases, with 9 bases sitting between them. CDR3 sequence (DNA): TGTGCCAGCAGTTACCCCGGGAATACTGAAGCTTTCTTT. This codes for CASSYPGNTEAFF.

This chain links TRBV19 with TRBJ1-5; D may be TRBD1 (5 bases). Per the germline V gene, CDR1 is LNHDA and CDR2 is SQIVND (reference sequence). The CDR3 is 15 residues long. V was clipped by 1 base and J by 0 bases, with 7 bases between them. CDR3 sequence (DNA): TGTGCCAGTAGTATAGGACAGTATAGCAATCAGCCCCAGCATTTT. Its protein product is CASSIGQYSNQPQHF.

This sequence joins TRBV5-1 and TRBJ2-2, with D perhaps matching TRBD1 (5 bases). Trimming stripped 0 bases from V and 4 bases from J, with 10 bases between. The germline V gene has CDR1 SGHRS and CDR2 YFSETQ. The CDR3 sequence is 15 residues long. DNA of the CDR3: TGCGCCAGCAGCTTGGAGGGGTATCGCACCGGGGAGCTGTTTTTT. It translates to CASSLEGYRTGELFF. Supplemented by reference TRBV5-1 and TRBJ2-2, the full variable domain reads KAGVTQTPRYLIKTRGQQVTLSCSPISGHRSVSWYQQTPGQGLQFLFEYFSETQRNKGNFPGRFSGRQFSNSRSEMNVSTLELGDSALYLCASSLEGYRTGELFFGEGSRLTVL.

The chain links TRBV18 to TRBJ1-1; TRBD1 might be the D (6 bases). The CDR3 contains 13 residues. Germline-derived CDR1 and CDR2 are KGHSH and LQKENI. V shed 3 bases and J shed 6 bases, with 11 bases lying between them. The CDR3 DNA reads TGTGCCAGCTCACCGGACAGAGGGGCTGAAGCTTTCTTT. Translating gives CASSPDRGAEAFF.

The genes are TRBV12-3 or TRBV12-4 and TRBJ2-5, with TRBD1 as a possible D gene (5 bases). The CDR3 has 13 residues. V was pared by 4 bases and J by 4 bases, with 10 bases between. The CDR3 reads CASSSRRVETQYF. The CDR3 DNA is TGTGCCAGCAGTTCCCGCAGGGTAGAGACCCAGTACTTC.

The chain joins TRBV6-5 to TRBJ1-1, with D maybe TRBD1 (6 bases). This CDR3 spans 15 amino acids. Trimming removed 6 bases from V and 1 base from J, with 15 bases in between. Germline-derived CDR1 and CDR2 are MNHEY and SVGAGI. The CDR3 protein is CASSLGGGPNTEAFF. CDR3 DNA: TGTGCCAGCAGCCTCGGGGGGGGGCCGAACACTGAAGCTTTCTTT.